This TCR beta chain came from a study of regulatory T cells in long-lasting Graves disease. Indicated time point: newly diagnosed GD, antithyroid drugs for less than 3 months. PBMC RNA was the source of the TCR library. This clonotype was recorded many times. Its antigen is not identified. The CDR3 has 14 residues. The V gene lost 4 bases and the J gene lost 5 bases, with 11 bases spanning the gap. Germline assignment: CDR1 MNHEY and CDR2 SVGEGT. Through Arm-PCR of CDR3 regions and iRepertoire HTBI primers, TCR beta libraries were built. TCRdb re-derived calls from the multiplex PCR reads in MiXCR, one entry per CDR3 protein. The sample has under 300,000 distinct CDR3 sequences, 20% seen once. General study points: The TCR repertoire of persistent Graves' patients was less diverse than that of newly diagnosed ones.

The receptor comes from a female donor with Graves disease. The sample here was peripheral blood mononuclear cells (PBMCs), taken at new diagnosis, from a patient treated with antithyroid drugs. The chain carries TRBV6-2 or TRBV6-3 and TRBJ2-2, with D uncertain. The chain's CDR3 is CASSSSDWTGELFF. CDR3 sequence (DNA): TGTGCCAGCAGTTCTTCTGATTGGACCGGGGAGCTGTTTTTT.